The subject of this entry is one T cell receptor beta chain. This sample is drawn from a study of T cell changes during pregnancy in multiple sclerosis. The repertoire was sequenced with immunoSEQ multiplex PCR; TCRdb's copy has only in-frame clones and lacks some. The table lists about 46,000 clones, about 91% of them singletons. From germline, CDR1 is SQVTM and CDR2 ANQGSEA. The CDR3 length is 15 residues. The clonotype originates from a female donor with multiple sclerosis, enrolled in a pregnancy study. The rearrangement links TRBV29-1 to TRBJ2-5; 13 bases align to TRBD2. The J call may be mistaken, given a closer DNA end match to TRBJ2-7. This specimen consisted of peripheral blood, obtained in the third trimester of pregnancy. The CDR3 DNA is TGCAGCGTTGAAGAGAGACTAGCGGGAGGTTACGAGCAGTACTTC. Translated: CSVEERLAGGYEQYF.